The 14 T cell receptor beta chains listed next were all sequenced from one sample in a study of beta chain features in type 1 diabetes. What was sequenced were expressed TCRB transcripts, since all of the isolated RNA had been reverse transcribed. Sequencing used immunoSEQ multiplex PCR; TCRdb keeps in-frame clones, though not all of them. The sample lists about 390,000 clones, about 10% occurring once. General study results and limits: Shorter TCRB CDR3s, moderately but significantly so, were found in Type 1 diabetes patients in all four CD4+ subsets.

Antigens for these TCRs are unknown. The material sequenced was central memory CD4+ T cells from blood. All receptors derive from a man younger than 40 with type 1 diabetes.

This clone was detected a few times. The chain links TRBV7-9 to TRBJ1-1; 7 positions agree with TRBD1. Germline CDR1 is SEHNR and CDR2 is FQNEAQ (reference sequence). The CDR3 has 13 residues. The trim removed 1 base at V and 10 bases at J, leaving 6 bases unmatched. This chain's CDR3 is CASSLGGQLGAFF. CDR3 DNA: TGTGCCAGCAGCTTAGGGGGACAGCTTGGAGCTTTCTTT.

This clone occurred many times. This rearrangement joins TRBV5-5 to TRBJ2-1; TRBD1 matches at 7 bases. The length of the CDR3 is 13 residues. Unmatched junction bases numbered 0, after V lost 0 bases and J lost 6 bases. CDR1 is SGHKS and CDR2 is YYEKEE in the germline V gene (reference sequence). CDR3 sequence (DNA): TGTGCCAGCAGCTTGGCAGGGGGCAATGAGCAGTTCTTC. This sequence encodes CASSLAGGNEQFF.

This chain joins TRBV6-6 and TRBJ2-7; TRBD1 is a possible D gene (6 bases). Trimming cost V 5 bases and J 2 bases, with 13 bases left between them. This CDR3 comprises 14 residues. CDR1 MNHNY and CDR2 SVGAGI come from the germline V gene (reference sequence). CDR3 bases: TGTGCCAGCAGTGCCGGGACACCCGCCTACGAGCAGTACTTC. Translated: CASSAGTPAYEQYF.

This clone has a count of ten or more. The genes are TRBV7-2 and TRBJ2-6; weak D call: TRBD1 (7 bases). Trimming cost V 5 bases and J 4 bases, with 21 bases left between them. Per the germline V gene, CDR1 is SGHTA and CDR2 is FQGNSA. The CDR3 spans 18 residues. CDR3 protein: CASSPSVGGGAGANVLTF. CDR3 DNA sequence: TGTGCCAGCAGCCCCTCAGTAGGAGGGGGCGCCGGGGCCAACGTCCTGACTTTC.

V is TRBV6-1 and J is TRBJ1-1, with 7 positions matching TRBD1. The CDR3 is 12 amino acids. In germline, CDR1 is MNHNS, CDR2 SASEGT. Germline trimming cut 7 bases from V and 3 bases from J; bases unmatched to any gene: 2. The CDR3: CASNRGDTEAFF. CDR3 nucleotide sequence: TGTGCCAGCAACAGGGGTGACACTGAAGCTTTCTTT.

V usage is TRBV28 and J usage is TRBJ1-1; D unclear. Trimming pared 4 bases from V and 9 bases from J, leaving 15 bases between. The CDR3 runs 13 residues. Germline V gene data show CDR1 as MDHEN and CDR2 as SYDVKM. CDR3 sequence reads: CASSSQSGSKAFF. CDR3 nucleotide sequence: TGTGCCAGCAGTTCCCAATCGGGAAGTAAAGCTTTCTTT.

The chain joins TRBV7-2 to TRBJ1-5; 7 bases line up with TRBD1. CDR1 and CDR2 from the germline V gene are SGHTA and FQGNSA. The CDR3 sequence is 12 residues long. Germline trimming cut 3 bases from V and 11 bases from J; bases unmatched to any gene: 4. The CDR3 here is CASSFSGQSQHF. CDR3 DNA sequence: TGTGCCAGCAGCTTCTCGGGACAGTCCCAGCATTTT.

The chain combines TRBV18 with TRBJ1-5; D remains ambiguous. Per the germline V gene, CDR1 is KGHSH and CDR2 is LQKENI. The CDR3 loop spans 15 amino acids. The V end was cut by 3 bases, the J end by 7 bases, with 16 bases between. The chain's CDR3 is CASSPPGSSGQPQHF. For the CDR3, the DNA is TGTGCCAGCTCACCCCCGGGGAGTTCTGGGCAGCCCCAGCATTTT.

This clone was detected a few times. The V call is TRBV6-5, the J call TRBJ2-2; weak D call: TRBD2 (6 bases). Per germline, CDR1 MNHEY and CDR2 SVGAGI. The CDR3 consists of 15 residues. V lost 4 bases, J lost 5 bases, and 14 bases lay in between. The CDR3 coding sequence is TGTGCCAGCAGTTTCCGGGAGAGCGGGACCGGGGAGCTGTTTTTT. It yields the protein CASSFRESGTGELFF.

The gene calls are TRBV5-1 and TRBJ2-1; 7 bases match TRBD1. CDR1 SGHRS and CDR2 YFSETQ come from the germline V gene. The junction had 12 bases not matched to a gene; V was cut back by 4 bases and J by 8 bases. CDR3 length: 15 residues. The CDR3 loop reads CASSDPRQGVHEQFF. For the CDR3, the DNA is TGCGCCAGCAGCGACCCCAGACAGGGAGTGCATGAGCAGTTCTTC.

This clone was found a few times. The V gene is TRBV28, the J gene TRBJ2-1; 7 nucleotides agree with TRBD1. Germline CDR1 reads MDHEN; CDR2 reads SYDVKM. The CDR3 spans 16 residues. The trim removed 4 bases at V and 4 bases at J, leaving 10 bases unmatched. The CDR3 here is CASSSGGPSSYNEQFF. The DNA for the CDR3 is TGTGCCAGCAGTTCAGGGGGACCCTCCTCGTACAATGAGCAGTTCTTC.

The chain combines TRBV7-6 with TRBJ1-4; TRBD1 is a possible D gene (5 bases). This CDR3 comprises 15 residues. Germline values: CDR1 SGHVS, CDR2 FNYEAQ. V lost 5 bases and J 4 bases, leaving 14 bases between the germline ends. The CDR3 reads CASSPPGRRNEKLFF. CDR3 DNA: TGTGCCAGCAGCCCCCCGGGACGTCGTAATGAAAAACTGTTTTTT.

This clone was seen more than once but under ten times. The sample contains more than one DNA sequence encoding this CDR3. The chain employs TRBV5-4 and TRBJ2-3; 14 bases fit TRBD2. V lost 4 bases and J lost 3; bases outside the gene matches: 4. Germline loops: CDR1 SGHNT, CDR2 YYREEE (reference sequence). CDR3 length: 16 residues. The CDR3 region is CASSLRLAGGTDTQYF. DNA of the CDR3: TGTGCCAGCAGCCTACGACTAGCGGGAGGGACAGATACGCAGTATTTT.

This clone was picked up a small number of times. V usage is TRBV28 and J usage is TRBJ1-5, with a weak D call TRBD1 (6 bases). The ends were cut back, 7 bases at V and 9 bases at J, with 22 bases in the middle. Germline V lookup: CDR1 MDHEN, CDR2 SYDVKM. The CDR3 runs to 15 residues. As DNA, the CDR3 is TGTGCCAGCACCCACCAAGAAGGGGGTTTTCGGCCCCAGCATTTT. It yields the protein CASTHQEGGFRPQHF.